Following are 6 T cell receptor beta chains from one sample sequenced in a study of identifying expanded T cells in peripheral blood. Some clones are missing from TCRdb's copy, which holds only in-frame ones; the method was immunoSEQ multiplex PCR. This sample has about 74,000 clones, with 80% to 90% found just once. The sample comprised blood. The receptors here all came from a person aged 18 to 70 in good health.

V is TRBV4-3 and J is TRBJ2-3; D ambiguous. The CDR3 has 15 residues. Trimming shortened V by 3 bases and J by 5 bases, and 15 bases separated the two germline ends. The germline V gene has CDR1 LGHNA and CDR2 YSLEER. The CDR3 nucleotides read TGCGCCAGCAGCCAGAGGTGGAGTAGTGGAGATACGCAGTATTTT. It is translated as CASSQRWSSGDTQYF.

This chain uses TRBV18 with TRBJ1-2; 8 bases map to TRBD1. V lost 2 bases to trimming and J lost 7 bases; unmatched junction nucleotides: 6. CDR1 is KGHSH and CDR2 is LQKENI in the germline V gene. The CDR3 totals 14 residues. This CDR3 is CASSPGQGASGYTF. In nucleotides, the CDR3 is TGTGCCAGCTCACCAGGGCAGGGGGCATCTGGCTACACCTTC.

The rearrangement uses TRBV4-2 and TRBJ2-2; D remains unclear. Germline loops: CDR1 LGHNA, CDR2 YNFKEQ. Trimming stripped 0 bases from V and 1 base from J, with 9 bases between. The CDR3 is 16 residues long. CDR3 DNA: TGTGCCAGCAGCCAAGACTCCGAGGAGAACACCGGGGAGCTGTTTTTT. Amino acids: CASSQDSEENTGELFF.

The rearrangement joins TRBV7-2 to TRBJ2-1, with a tentative D call TRBD2 (6 bases). Trimming removed 5 bases at V and 10 bases at J, with 21 bases between. Germline assignment: CDR1 SGHTA and CDR2 FQGNSA. The CDR3 consists of 15 residues. The CDR3 region has the DNA TGTGCCAGCAGCCTTGCCCCGGGACTTGGCAGGGAGCAGTTCTTC. This codes for CASSLAPGLGREQFF.

The chain employs TRBV7-2 and TRBJ2-2, with TRBD2 identical over 11 bases. Germline V gene lookup returns CDR1 SGHTA and CDR2 FQGNSA. The junction had 5 bases not matched to a gene; V was cut back by 1 base and J by 4 bases. The CDR3 is 17 residues long. The chain's CDR3 is CASSLDSGLAATGELFF. The DNA of the CDR3 is TGTGCCAGCAGCTTAGATTCGGGACTAGCGGCCACCGGGGAGCTGTTTTTT. The full variable domain, its missing parts supplied by reference TRBV7-2 and TRBJ2-2, is GAGVSQSPSNKVTEKGKDVELRCDPISGHTALYWYRQSLGQGLEFLIYFQGNSAPDKSGLPSDRFSAERTGGSVSTLTIQRTQQEDSAVYLCASSLDSGLAATGELFFGEGSRLTVL.

The V call is TRBV7-2, the J call TRBJ2-7; 8 bases map to TRBD1. The trim removed 6 bases at V and 1 base at J, leaving 2 bases unmatched. The CDR3 runs to 13 residues. In germline, CDR1 is SGHTA, CDR2 FQGNSA. The CDR3 nucleotides are TGTGCCAGCAGAGGACAGGGATCCTACGAGCAGTACTTC. Protein: CASRGQGSYEQYF.